This T cell receptor (beta chain) was profiled in a study of blood T cells in healthy people across ages. Overall study findings and caveats: Unknown donor CMV status possibly confounded expanded clonotype changes. Long-lived donors had more naive CD4+ cells and higher diversity than aged donors. Naive and antigen-experienced cells were not separated, limiting conclusive comparison.

Each of the donors had about 9.9 milliliters of peripheral blood drawn into EDTA-treated Vacutainer tubes. This clonotype was picked up many times. Its antigen is still unknown. A junction end diverges from the germline sequence, so it may reflect a read error. The CDR3 totals 15 residues. Germline V gene lookup returns CDR1 SGHRS and CDR2 YFSETQ. The use of a sample-barcoded 5' primer and a J-beta primer mix characterized a second PCR of about 7 to 12 cycles. TCRdb re-called the 5' RACE reads through MiXCR, storing one row per CDR3 protein. This table holds 650,000 to 700,000 distinct CDR3 sequences, approximately 30% found once.

This clonotype originated in a woman of 80 years or more in good health. J is TRBJ2-1 and V is TRBV5-1, with 7 bases matching TRBD1. Sequencing was done on a sample of blood. The CDR3 sequence is CASSLTGSSYNEQFF. The CDR3 nucleotides are TGTGCCAGCAGTCTGACAGGGAGCTCCTACAATGAGCAGTTCTTC.